Listed here are 31 T cell receptor beta chains from one sample, sequenced in a study of blood T cell repertoires in COVID-19. This table comes from immunoSEQ multiplex PCR, and its TCRdb copy is limited to in-frame clones, with some not included. The table has 200,000 to 300,000 clones, around 84% seen once. Input material: peripheral blood. The receptors derive from a man between 60 and 75 years old with acute or convalescent COVID-19.

V and J are TRBV6-5 and TRBJ2-1; 10 bases are a match to TRBD1. V trimming: 0 bases; J trimming: 9 bases; junction bases outside the gene matches: 8. Germline V gene data show CDR1 as MNHEY and CDR2 as SVGAGI. This CDR3 has 16 residues. CDR3 nucleotides: TGTGCCAGCAGTTACTCGAGTGGGACAGGGGTAGGTGAGCAGTTCTTC. Translation gives CASSYSSGTGVGEQFF.

V and J are TRBV7-2 and TRBJ2-1, with TRBD2 identical over 11 bases. Germline V CDR1 and CDR2: SGHTA, FQGNSA. CDR3 length equals 16 residues. The trim removed 5 bases at V and 3 bases at J, leaving 6 bases unmatched. CDR3 residues: CASSPSGTSGYNEQFF. In nucleotides, the CDR3 is TGTGCCAGCAGCCCCTCCGGGACTAGCGGCTACAATGAGCAGTTCTTC.

The chain recombines TRBV28 with TRBJ1-3; unclear D gene. Looked up from germline, CDR1 is MDHEN and CDR2 is SYDVKM. The length of the CDR3 is 14 residues. Trimming took 6 bases from V and 5 from J, leaving 14 bases between them. CDR3 sequence (DNA): TGTGCCAGCAGCCTCAGAATCGGGAGAAACACCATATATTTT. Translating gives CASSLRIGRNTIYF. Full variable domain (remainder filled in from reference TRBV28 and TRBJ1-3): DVKVTQSSRYLVKRTGEKVFLECVQDMDHENMFWYRQDPGLGLRLIYFSYDVKMKEKGDIPEGYSVSREKKERFSLILESASTNQTSMYLCASSLRIGRNTIYFGEGSWLTVV.

The chain carries TRBV19 and TRBJ1-3, with a weak D call TRBD1 (6 bases). The V end was cut by 10 bases, the J end by 0 bases, with 16 bases between. CDR3 length equals 15 residues. Germline assignment: CDR1 LNHDA and CDR2 SQIVND (reference sequence). This chain's CDR3 is CATSSRDTSGNTIYF. Here the CDR3 DNA reads TGTGCCACCTCGAGCCGGGACACCTCTGGAAACACCATATATTTT.

This clone was seen only once. The rearrangement uses TRBV5-1 and TRBJ2-3; no clear D gene. Germline values: CDR1 SGHRS, CDR2 YFSETQ. CDR3 length: 14 residues. Trimming stripped 0 bases from V and 0 bases from J, with 5 bases between. This CDR3 is CASSLDKSTDTQYF. As DNA, the CDR3 is TGCGCCAGCAGCTTGGACAAGAGCACAGATACGCAGTATTTT.

The rearrangement links TRBV18 to TRBJ1-3; possible D gene TRBD1, 5 bases. Germline V gene data show CDR1 as KGHSH and CDR2 as LQKENI. Trimming cost V 3 bases and J 0 bases, with 12 bases left between them. This CDR3 region has 16 residues. CDR3 region: CASSPLDSFSGNTIYF. CDR3 in DNA: TGTGCCAGCTCACCCCTCGACAGCTTCTCTGGAAACACCATATATTTT.

This clone was seen just once. The rearrangement links TRBV19 to TRBJ1-5; D may be TRBD1 (6 bases). The CDR3 totals 15 residues. Germline loops: CDR1 LNHDA, CDR2 SQIVND (reference sequence). Trimming removed 6 bases at V and 1 base at J, with 13 bases between. CDR3 coding DNA: TGTGCCAGTAGCGATACAGGGCCGAGCAATCAGCCCCAGCATTTT. Its protein is CASSDTGPSNQPQHF.

This clone was recorded a few times. The chain combines TRBV7-9 with TRBJ2-7, with TRBD2 matching 11 bases. CDR1 and CDR2 from the germline V gene are SEHNR and FQNEAQ (reference sequence). The CDR3 contains 15 residues. With 1 base clipped from V and 7 bases from J, the junction kept 6 bases outside the gene matches. CDR3 nucleotides: TGTGCCAGCAGCTTAGTCGGGACTAGCGGCGGAGAGCAGTACTTC. Translating it yields CASSLVGTSGGEQYF.

V is TRBV29-1 and J is TRBJ2-1; a weak D match, TRBD2 (6 bases). Deletions cut 5 bases from V and 5 bases from J, with 13 bases between. Germline values: CDR1 SQVTM, CDR2 ANQGSEA. The CDR3 sequence is 13 residues long. This CDR3 is CSVRRDSDNEQFF. The CDR3, as DNA: TGCAGCGTTCGGCGGGACTCAGACAATGAGCAGTTCTTC.

The rearrangement links TRBV7-3 to TRBJ1-6; 8 bases align to TRBD1. V shed 5 bases and J 8 bases; nucleotides not matched to a gene: 8. The CDR3 is 15 amino acids. Germline V gives CDR1 SGHTA, CDR2 FQGTGA. The CDR3 region has the DNA TGTGCCAGCAGCCTACAGGGGGGTAGGGATTCACCCCTCCACTTT. Its protein is CASSLQGGRDSPLHF.

This clone appeared a single time. The chain is built from TRBV5-1 and TRBJ2-3; possibly TRBD2 for D (6 bases). CDR1 and CDR2 from the germline V gene are SGHRS and YFSETQ. Trimming stripped 3 bases from V and 7 bases from J, with 9 bases between. The CDR3 consists of 12 residues. The DNA of the CDR3 is TGCGCCAGCAGCTCGGACTATTATACGCAGTATTTT. It translates to CASSSDYYTQYF.

This CDR3 is CASSFAQGAVYGYTF. The CDR3 DNA sequence: TGTGCCAGCAGTTTCGCACAGGGGGCGGTCTATGGCTACACCTTC. The J gene is TRBJ1-2, the V gene TRBV28; 9 bases are shared with TRBD1. The CDR3 length is 15 residues. The ends lost 3 bases at V and 4 bases at J; junction bases unmatched: 6. CDR1 is MDHEN and CDR2 is SYDVKM in the germline V gene.

V usage is TRBV7-9 and J usage is TRBJ1-1; tentative D call: TRBD1 (5 bases). Trimming removed 4 bases at V and 3 bases at J, with 18 bases between. CDR1 is SEHNR and CDR2 is FQNEAQ in the germline V gene (reference sequence). This CDR3 has 16 residues. Here the CDR3 reads CASSYGGGTADTEAFF. In DNA form, the CDR3 reads TGTGCCAGCAGCTACGGTGGGGGGACCGCGGACACTGAAGCTTTCTTT.

J is TRBJ2-7 and V is TRBV19, with 10 bases aligning to TRBD2. The J segment lost 3 bases and the V segment lost 5 bases, leaving 7 bases of the junction unmatched. The germline CDR1 and CDR2 sequences are LNHDA and SQIVND (reference sequence). The CDR3 extends over 15 amino acids. The CDR3 spells CASSLASGSFYEQYF. The CDR3 nucleotides read TGTGCCAGTAGTCTGGCTAGCGGGAGTTTCTACGAGCAGTACTTC.

J is TRBJ2-5 and V is TRBV11-1, with D possibly being TRBD2 (7 bases). Deletions cut 2 bases from V and 1 base from J, with 14 bases between. Looked up from germline, CDR1 is SGHAT and CDR2 is FQDESV (reference sequence). The CDR3 contains 16 residues. In DNA form, the CDR3 reads TGTGCCAGCAGCTTATCGGGGGGCGCCGGCCAAGAGACCCAGTACTTC. Encoded protein: CASSLSGGAGQETQYF.

The sample holds one count of this clone. The chain carries TRBV5-6 and TRBJ2-3; TRBD2 agrees at 13 bases. Trimming cost V 5 bases and J 6 bases; bases outside gene matches: 6. Germline V lookup: CDR1 SGHDT, CDR2 YYEEEE. The CDR3 is 15 residues long. The CDR3 loop is CASRRLAGGSDTQYF. CDR3 bases: TGTGCCAGCAGACGACTAGCGGGAGGTTCCGATACGCAGTATTTT.

The chain has TRBV18 and TRBJ2-2; 8 nucleotides agree with TRBD2. Germline lookup yields CDR1 KGHSH and CDR2 LQKENI. The trim removed 0 bases at V and 6 bases at J, leaving 0 bases unmatched. CDR3 length: 14 residues. The CDR3 loop reads CASSPPSGAGELFF. In nucleotides, the CDR3 is TGTGCCAGCTCACCACCTAGCGGGGCCGGGGAGCTGTTTTTT.

This chain links TRBV30 with TRBJ1-4; TRBD1 is a possible D gene (6 bases). Germline V CDR1 and CDR2: GTSNPN, SVGIG (reference sequence). This CDR3 comprises 15 residues. The ends were cut back, 3 bases at V and 7 bases at J, with 18 bases in the middle. Here the CDR3 DNA reads TGTGCCTGGAGCATACCGGCCGGGACAAGTGAAAAACTGTTTTTT. Its translation: CAWSIPAGTSEKLFF.

J is TRBJ2-5 and V is TRBV29-1; 11 bases match TRBD1. Germline lookup yields CDR1 SQVTM and CDR2 ANQGSEA. The junction had 4 bases not matched to a gene; V was cut back by 6 bases and J by 7 bases. This CDR3 is 12 amino acids long. CDR3 coding DNA: TGCAGCGTGGACAGGGGGCGCGCGACCCAGTACTTC. This translates into CSVDRGRATQYF.

The rearrangement joins TRBV19 to TRBJ1-5, with D perhaps TRBD1 (5 bases). The ends were cut back, 5 bases at V and 3 bases at J, with 8 bases in the middle. This CDR3 has 13 amino acids. Germline-derived CDR1 and CDR2 are LNHDA and SQIVND (reference sequence). The CDR3 DNA reads as TGTGCCAGTAGTCAACAGGACAATCAGCCCCAGCATTTT. This encodes CASSQQDNQPQHF. Supplemented by reference TRBV19 and TRBJ1-5, the full variable domain reads DGGITQSPKYLFRKEGQNVTLSCEQNLNHDAMYWYRQDPGQGLRLIYYSQIVNDFQKGDIAEGYSVSREKKESFPLTVTSAQKNPTAFYLCASSQQDNQPQHFGDGTRLSIL.

This chain joins TRBV2 and TRBJ1-5; D is perhaps TRBD1 (6 bases). Germline values: CDR1 SNHLY, CDR2 FYNNEI. The CDR3 totals 15 residues. V was shortened by 6 bases and J by 4 bases, with 16 bases between the two germline ends. The CDR3 DNA reads as TGTGCCAGCAGAGTCGGACAGCTTAGAAATCAGCCCCAGCATTTT. It yields the protein CASRVGQLRNQPQHF.

This chain links TRBV7-8 with TRBJ1-5; D unresolved. V was pared by 5 bases and J by 8 bases, with 10 bases between. Germline values: CDR1 SGHVS, CDR2 FQNEAQ. The CDR3 has 12 amino acids. The CDR3 DNA is TGTGCCAGCAGCGGTCGGGTGAAGCCCCAGCATTTT. It translates to CASSGRVKPQHF. Variable domain in full (rest from reference TRBV7-8 and TRBJ1-5): GAGVSQSPRYKVAKRGQDVALRCDPISGHVSLFWYQQALGQGPEFLTYFQNEAQLDKSGLPSDRFFAERPEGSVSTLKIQRTQQEDSAVYLCASSGRVKPQHFGDGTRLSIL.

The chain carries TRBV11-2 and TRBJ2-3; 12 bases agree with TRBD2. The CDR3 is 16 residues long. V shed 4 bases and J 2 bases; nucleotides not matched to a gene: 4. Germline lookup yields CDR1 SGHAT and CDR2 FQNNGV. CDR3 sequence: CASSSWTSGDTDTQYF. In DNA, the CDR3 is TGTGCCAGCAGCTCGTGGACTAGCGGGGACACAGATACGCAGTATTTT.

The chain couples TRBV5-6 to TRBJ1-5, with a tentative D call TRBD1 (5 bases). The ends were cut back, 4 bases at V and 2 bases at J, with 13 bases in the middle. The CDR3 loop spans 15 amino acids. The V gene's germline CDR1 is SGHDT and CDR2 YYEEEE. In DNA form, the CDR3 reads TGTGCCAGCAGCGGGGCCAGTTCCGGCAATCAGCCCCAGCATTTT. It codes for CASSGASSGNQPQHF.

This rearrangement joins TRBV6-2 or TRBV6-3 to TRBJ1-5; D gene ambiguous. CDR3 size: 15 residues. The germline V and J ends were trimmed by 6 bases and 2 bases, with 14 bases remaining between them. CDR1 MNHEY and CDR2 SVGEGT come from the germline V gene. CDR3 DNA sequence: TGTGCCAGCAGCCCTTGGTCGACTCGCAATCAGCCCCAGCATTTT. The encoded protein is CASSPWSTRNQPQHF.

The sample holds one count of this clone. The chain recombines TRBV14 with TRBJ1-2; 8 nucleotides match TRBD1. The CDR3 consists of 17 residues. The junction had 9 bases not matched to a gene; V was cut back by 3 bases and J by 0 bases. Germline loops: CDR1 SGHDN, CDR2 FVKESK. The CDR3 loop is CASSHRTGLRANYGYTF. CDR3 DNA sequence: TGTGCCAGCAGCCATAGGACAGGGCTGCGGGCTAACTATGGCTACACCTTC.

CDR3 residues: CASSPDSHDPGQYF. CDR3 sequence (DNA): TGTGCCAGCTCGCCTGACAGCCACGACCCCGGGCAGTACTTC. V usage is TRBV18 and J usage is TRBJ2-7; tentative D call: TRBD1 (5 bases). This CDR3 spans 14 amino acids. V was clipped by 6 bases and J by 9 bases, with 21 bases between them. Germline-derived CDR1 and CDR2 are KGHSH and LQKENI.

This chain joins TRBV28 and TRBJ2-7; TRBD2 might be the D (6 bases). Trimming shortened V by 1 base and J by 2 bases, and 12 bases separated the two germline ends. The germline V gene has CDR1 MDHEN and CDR2 SYDVKM. The CDR3 has 15 amino acids. Here the CDR3 reads CASSLSTTGAYEQYF. CDR3 in DNA: TGTGCCAGCAGTTTATCTACTACGGGGGCCTACGAGCAGTACTTC. Using reference TRBV28 and TRBJ2-7 for the parts outside the CDR3, the full variable domain is DVKVTQSSRYLVKRTGEKVFLECVQDMDHENMFWYRQDPGLGLRLIYFSYDVKMKEKGDIPEGYSVSREKKERFSLILESASTNQTSMYLCASSLSTTGAYEQYFGPGTRLTVT.

The chain joins TRBV3-1 (or the pseudogene TRBV3-2) to TRBJ2-4; perhaps TRBD1 as D (6 bases). The CDR3 spans 12 residues. Germline V gene sequence: CDR1 LGHDT, CDR2 YNNKEL (reference sequence). The V gene lost 7 bases and the J gene lost 3 bases, with 7 bases spanning the gap. Here the CDR3 reads CASTDSKNIQYF. CDR3 DNA: TGTGCCAGCACGGACAGCAAAAACATTCAGTACTTC.

The chain joins TRBV12-3 or TRBV12-4 to TRBJ2-5; 7 nucleotides line up with TRBD2. CDR3 length equals 13 residues. V lost 6 bases and J lost 4; bases outside the gene matches: 5. CDR3 nucleotide sequence: TGTGCCAGCAGGACTAGCTTGAGAGAGACCCAGTACTTC. It specifies CASRTSLRETQYF.

This sequence joins TRBV5-1 and TRBJ2-3; D possibly corresponds to TRBD2 (6 bases). V gave up 0 bases and J gave up 1 base, with 12 bases separating them. CDR3 size: 16 residues. Germline V CDR1 and CDR2: SGHRS, YFSETQ. Here the CDR3 reads CASSLAAGPGTDTQYF. The CDR3 nucleotides are TGCGCCAGCAGCTTGGCCGCGGGGCCCGGCACAGATACGCAGTATTTT. The variable domain in full, with the rest retrieved from reference TRBV5-1 and TRBJ2-3, is KAGVTQTPRYLIKTRGQQVTLSCSPISGHRSVSWYQQTPGQGLQFLFEYFSETQRNKGNFPGRFSGRQFSNSRSEMNVSTLELGDSALYLCASSLAAGPGTDTQYFGPGTRLTVL.